Listed below are T cell receptor beta chains from one sample, sequenced in a study of blood T cell repertoires in COVID-19. Libraries were prepared by immunoSEQ multiplex PCR; TCRdb keeps only in-frame clonotypes and omits some of them. The data show approximately 190,000 clones, approximately 91% seen once. The sample comprised peripheral blood. The receptors were gathered from a man aged 70 or older with active or convalescent COVID-19. The CDR3 runs from the conserved cysteine through the conserved F or W. D genes are given only for firm matches. Size values are once, few and many counts, or a class for expanded clones, and some rows have none.

clone_size	v_call	d_call	j_call	cdr3_aa	cdr3_nt
NA	TRBV6-4	NA	TRBJ1-5	CASTGGQPQHF	TGTGCCAGCACCGGGGGTCAGCCCCAGCATTTT
NA	TRBV27	TRBD1	TRBJ2-7	CARRNRGREQYF	TGTGCCAGGAGAAACAGGGGACGCGAGCAGTACTTC
once	TRBV10-3	NA	TRBJ2-3	CAIGVWASSTDTQYF	TGTGCCATAGGGGTATGGGCTTCTAGCACAGATACGCAGTATTTT
NA	TRBV18	NA	TRBJ1-1	CASSPLPGTDTEAFF	TGTGCCAGCTCACCACTACCAGGTACGGACACTGAAGCTTTCTTT
NA	TRBV4-3	TRBD2	TRBJ2-1	CASSQTAGVIYNEQFF	TGCGCCAGCAGCCAAACGGCGGGAGTTATTTACAATGAGCAGTTCTTC
once	TRBV28	NA	TRBJ1-6	CASSFGGEGSSYNSPLHF	TGTGCCAGCAGTTTCGGGGGGGAGGGGAGCTCCTATAATTCACCCCTCCACTTT
NA	TRBV4-3	NA	TRBJ1-1	CASSQLRGAEAFF	TGCGCCAGCAGCCAACTGCGGGGGGCTGAAGCTTTCTTT
NA	TRBV12-5	NA	TRBJ2-7	CASGFGLSSEQYF	TGTGCTAGTGGCTTTGGACTTTCTAGCGAGCAGTACTTC
NA	TRBV5-1	TRBD1	TRBJ1-2	CASSRGQTYGYTF	TGCGCCAGCAGCCGGGGACAGACCTATGGCTACACCTTC
NA	TRBV6-2/TRBV6-3	NA	TRBJ2-6	CASSQTGNSGANVLTF	TGTGCCAGCAGTCAAACAGGAAACTCTGGGGCCAACGTCCTGACTTTC
NA	TRBV6-5	TRBD1	TRBJ2-7	CASSGTVYEQYF	TGTGCCAGCAGCGGGACAGTTTACGAGCAGTACTTC
NA	TRBV24-1	NA	TRBJ2-3	CATSESATTQYF	TGTGCCACCAGTGAATCAGCGACGACGCAGTATTTT
NA	TRBV18	NA	TRBJ1-2	CASSRDINQFYGYTF	TGTGCCAGCTCACGCGATATAAACCAATTCTATGGCTACACCTTC
NA	TRBV5-1	NA	TRBJ2-5	CASTLWGGDQETQYF	TGCGCCAGTACACTTTGGGGCGGGGACCAAGAGACCCAGTACTTC
NA	TRBV10-2	NA	TRBJ1-5	CASSVSPGDQPQHF	TGCGCCAGCAGTGTAAGTCCAGGGGATCAGCCCCAGCATTTT
few	TRBV24-1	NA	TRBJ2-2	CATSERGQLGNTGELFF	TGTGCCACCAGTGAACGGGGACAACTCGGGAACACCGGGGAGCTGTTTTTT
NA	TRBV6-2/TRBV6-3	NA	TRBJ1-5	CASSPSGGGGQPQHF	TGTGCCAGCAGCCCAAGTGGGGGGGGTGGTCAGCCCCAGCATTTT
NA	TRBV9	NA	TRBJ2-2	CASSVRAGNTGELFF	TGTGCCAGCAGCGTAAGAGCGGGGAACACCGGGGAGCTGTTTTTT
once	TRBV27	TRBD1	TRBJ2-7	CASRNPGQSYEQYF	TGTGCCAGCAGGAACCCGGGACAGTCATACGAGCAGTACTTC
NA	TRBV7-2	TRBD2	TRBJ2-1	CASRGLAGGSYNEQFF	TGTGCCAGCAGGGGTCTAGCGGGGGGGTCCTACAATGAGCAGTTCTTC
NA	TRBV25-1	TRBD1	TRBJ2-7	CASTPGTGSYEQYF	TGTGCCAGCACCCCGGGGACAGGTTCCTACGAGCAGTACTTC
NA	TRBV24-1	TRBD1	TRBJ2-2	CATSDFAGGAFDTGELFF	TGTGCCACCAGTGATTTCGCAGGGGGCGCATTCGACACCGGGGAGCTGTTTTTT
once	TRBV2	TRBD2	TRBJ2-1	CASSEGLAGGYEQFF	TGTGCCAGCAGTGAAGGACTAGCGGGAGGCTATGAGCAGTTCTTC
NA	TRBV5-1	TRBD2	TRBJ2-1	CASSWGLAGGLGSSYNEQFF	TGCGCCAGCAGCTGGGGACTAGCGGGAGGTTTGGGGAGCTCCTACAATGAGCAGTTCTTC
NA	TRBV25-1	NA	TRBJ1-5	CASSEPSGQPQHF	TGTGCCAGCAGTGAACCTTCCGGTCAGCCCCAGCATTTT
NA	TRBV9	TRBD1	TRBJ2-6	CASSVAGTGNLGGANVLTF	TGTGCCAGCAGCGTAGCCGGGACAGGGAATTTGGGTGGGGCCAACGTCCTGACTTTC
NA	TRBV7-2	NA	TRBJ1-2	CASSLLNYGYTF	TGTGCCAGCAGCTTACTTAACTATGGCTACACCTTC
NA	TRBV11-2	TRBD1	TRBJ2-3	CASSSTPDRGLGTDTQYF	TGTGCCAGCAGCTCAACGCCGGACAGGGGGCTAGGCACAGATACGCAGTATTTT
NA	TRBV6-1	TRBD2	TRBJ2-3	CASSEVPGGPADTQYF	TGTGCCAGCAGTGAAGTCCCGGGGGGGCCCGCAGATACGCAGTATTTT
NA	TRBV5-6	TRBD1	TRBJ2-1	CASSLEAAGTGNYNEQFF	TGTGCCAGCAGCTTGGAGGCCGCGGGGACAGGAAACTACAATGAGCAGTTCTTC
NA	TRBV19	NA	TRBJ1-1	CASSSGTQNTEAFF	TGTGCCAGTAGTTCCGGGACTCAGAACACTGAAGCTTTCTTT
NA	TRBV27	TRBD1	TRBJ1-6	CASSWTGISPLHF	TGTGCCAGCAGTTGGACAGGGATTTCACCCCTCCACTTT
NA	TRBV6-5	NA	TRBJ1-2	CATRPDTSPNYGYTF	TGTGCCACCAGACCAGACACCAGCCCTAACTATGGCTACACCTTC
NA	TRBV7-2	NA	TRBJ1-6	CASSLEQAYNSPLHF	TGTGCCAGCAGCTTAGAACAGGCTTATAATTCACCCCTCCACTTT
NA	TRBV28	TRBD1	TRBJ2-3	CASSSGGSSTDTQYF	TGTGCCAGCAGCTCAGGGGGCAGTAGCACAGATACGCAGTATTTT
NA	TRBV5-1	TRBD1	TRBJ2-1	CASSLWALGQGHEQFF	TGCGCCAGCAGCTTGTGGGCGCTGGGACAGGGACATGAGCAGTTCTTC
few	TRBV19	TRBD1	TRBJ1-6	CASSDRVDSPLHF	TGTGCCAGTAGTGACAGGGTCGATTCACCCCTCCACTTT
NA	TRBV19	TRBD1	TRBJ2-7	CASSFTDRAYEQYF	TGTGCCAGTAGTTTCACGGACAGGGCCTACGAGCAGTACTTC
NA	TRBV7-2	TRBD1	TRBJ2-2	CASSPAAGTGGKGELFF	TGTGCCAGCAGCCCGGCCGCCGGGACAGGGGGCAAGGGGGAGCTGTTTTTT
NA	TRBV23-1	NA	TRBJ1-3	CASSQDRRWTASGNTIYF	TGCGCCAGCAGTCAGGACCGCCGGTGGACAGCCTCTGGAAACACCATATATTTT
once	TRBV5-1	NA	TRBJ2-2	CASTQGGHLNTGELFF	TGCGCCAGCACCCAGGGTGGACACCTGAACACCGGGGAGCTGTTTTTT
NA	TRBV2	TRBD1	TRBJ2-7	CASSRDRGGYEQYF	TGTGCCAGCAGTAGGGACAGGGGGGGTTACGAGCAGTACTTC
NA	TRBV18	NA	TRBJ2-2	CASSPPGLAGPTGELFF	TGTGCCAGCTCACCACCGGGTCTCGCGGGGCCGACCGGGGAGCTGTTTTTT
NA	TRBV14	TRBD1	TRBJ1-2	CASSQAGTGGTVGYTF	TGTGCCAGCAGCCAAGCCGGGACAGGGGGCACGGTTGGCTACACCTTC
NA	TRBV28	NA	TRBJ1-4	CASSFSTRGNEKLFF	TGTGCCAGCAGTTTTTCAACCAGGGGTAATGAAAAACTGTTTTTT
NA	TRBV10-2	NA	TRBJ1-5	CASSESWQGRGQPQHF	TGCGCCAGCAGTGAGTCATGGCAGGGGAGGGGTCAGCCCCAGCATTTT